The source of this TCR beta chain is a study of regulatory and conventional T cells in RAG deficiency. Findings of the study overall: Shannon entropy was markedly lower and Simpson indices higher in RAG-deficient patients than control T-cell subsets. In Omenn syndrome, Treg and Tconv repertoires overlapped >90%. Compared with controls, unique Treg TCR beta sequences dropped approximately 100-fold in Omenn syndrome and CID/AS.

Comment on this clone: No antigen is known for it.

The sorted conventional CD4+ T cells were CD25-low and CD127-high, with genomic DNA sequenced. Germline loops: CDR1 MDHEN, CDR2 SYDVKM. V was pared by 3 bases and J by 4 bases, with 7 bases of the junction left unmatched. The length of the CDR3 is 15 residues. The repertoire was sequenced with immunoSEQ multiplex PCR; TCRdb's copy has only in-frame clones and lacks some. This sample has more than 40,000 clones, with about nine tenths found just once. This sample also appeared in a second study, on regulatory T cells. That study reports: Primers: 52 TRBV forward and 13 TRBJ reverse.

The TCR originated in a human donor in good health. The chain employs TRBV28 and TRBJ2-5, with 8 bases lining up with TRBD1. The sequenced sample was CD4+ effector T cells sorted from blood. The CDR3 protein is CASSLETGVGETQYF. DNA of the CDR3: TGTGCCAGCAGTTTGGAGACAGGGGTCGGAGAGACCCAGTACTTC.